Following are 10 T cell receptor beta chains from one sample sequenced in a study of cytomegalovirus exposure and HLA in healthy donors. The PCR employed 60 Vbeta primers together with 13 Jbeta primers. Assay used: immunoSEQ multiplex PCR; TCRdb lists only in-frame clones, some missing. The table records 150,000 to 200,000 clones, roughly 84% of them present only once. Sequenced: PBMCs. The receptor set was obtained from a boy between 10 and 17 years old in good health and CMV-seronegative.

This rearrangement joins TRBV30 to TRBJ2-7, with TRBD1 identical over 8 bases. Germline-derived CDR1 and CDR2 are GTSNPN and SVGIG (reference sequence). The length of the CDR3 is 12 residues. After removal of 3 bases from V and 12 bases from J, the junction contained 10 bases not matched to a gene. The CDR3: CAWRTGEEWAYF. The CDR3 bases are TGTGCCTGGAGGACAGGGGAAGAGTGGGCGTACTTC.

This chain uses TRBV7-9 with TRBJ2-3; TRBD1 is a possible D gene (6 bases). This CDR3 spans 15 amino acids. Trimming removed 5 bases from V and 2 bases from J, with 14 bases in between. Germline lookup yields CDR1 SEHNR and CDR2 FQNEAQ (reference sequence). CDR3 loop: CASSVWDTTTDTQYF. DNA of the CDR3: TGTGCCAGCAGCGTTTGGGACACGACCACAGATACGCAGTATTTT.

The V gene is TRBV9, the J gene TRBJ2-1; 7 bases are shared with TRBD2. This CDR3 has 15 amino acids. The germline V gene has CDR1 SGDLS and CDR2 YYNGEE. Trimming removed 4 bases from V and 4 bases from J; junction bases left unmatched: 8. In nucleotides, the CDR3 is TGTGCCAGCAGCCTATTGAGTAGCGGGTACAATGAGCAGTTCTTC. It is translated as CASSLLSSGYNEQFF. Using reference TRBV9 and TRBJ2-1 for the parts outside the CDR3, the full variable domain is DSGVTQTPKHLITATGQRVTLRCSPRSGDLSVYWYQQSLDQGLQFLIQYYNGEERAKGNILERFSAQQFPDLHSELNLSSLELGDSALYFCASSLLSSGYNEQFFGPGTRLTVL.

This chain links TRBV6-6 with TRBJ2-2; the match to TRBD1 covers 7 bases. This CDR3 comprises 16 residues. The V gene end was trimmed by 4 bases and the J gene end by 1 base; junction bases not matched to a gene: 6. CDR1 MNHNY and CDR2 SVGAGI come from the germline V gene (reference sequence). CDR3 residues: CASSWTGTVNTGELFF. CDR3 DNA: TGTGCCAGCAGTTGGACCGGGACAGTGAACACCGGGGAGCTGTTTTTT.

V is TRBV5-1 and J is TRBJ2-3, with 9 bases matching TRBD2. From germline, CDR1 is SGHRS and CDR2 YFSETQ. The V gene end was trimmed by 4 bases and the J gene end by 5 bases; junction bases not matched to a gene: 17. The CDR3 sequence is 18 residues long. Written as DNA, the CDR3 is TGCGCCAGCAGCCCTCGGCCCCCAGTAGCGGGAGTGAGAGATACGCAGTATTTT. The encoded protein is CASSPRPPVAGVRDTQYF.

DNA of the CDR3: TGTGCCATCAGTGAGTCGCGGGACCGATGGGGGGAAGCTTTCTTT. It is translated as CAISESRDRWGEAFF. The chain is built from TRBV10-3 and TRBJ1-1, with a tentative D call TRBD1 (5 bases). This CDR3 is built from 15 residues. Trimming cost V 0 bases and J 8 bases, with 16 bases left between them. Germline assignment: CDR1 ENHRY and CDR2 SYGVKD.

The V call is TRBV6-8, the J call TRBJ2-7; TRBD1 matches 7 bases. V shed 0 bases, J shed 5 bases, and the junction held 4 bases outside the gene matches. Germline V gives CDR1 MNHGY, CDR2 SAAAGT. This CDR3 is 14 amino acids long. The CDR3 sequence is CASSYSRQGDEQYF. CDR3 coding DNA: TGTGCCAGCAGTTACTCGAGGCAGGGGGACGAGCAGTACTTC.

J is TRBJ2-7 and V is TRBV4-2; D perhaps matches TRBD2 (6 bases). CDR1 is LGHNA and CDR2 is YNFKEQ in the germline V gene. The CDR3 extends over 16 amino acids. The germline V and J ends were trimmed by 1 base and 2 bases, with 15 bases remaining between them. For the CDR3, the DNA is TGTGCCAGCAGCCAAGTGGAGGCGGGGTTCACCTACGAGCAGTACTTC. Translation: CASSQVEAGFTYEQYF.

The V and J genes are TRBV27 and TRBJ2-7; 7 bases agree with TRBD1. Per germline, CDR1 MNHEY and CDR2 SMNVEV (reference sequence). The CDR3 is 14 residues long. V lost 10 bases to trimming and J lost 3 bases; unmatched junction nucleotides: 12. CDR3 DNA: TGTGCCAACGCCCGGGACAGCTTCCTCTACGAGCAGTACTTC. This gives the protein CANARDSFLYEQYF.

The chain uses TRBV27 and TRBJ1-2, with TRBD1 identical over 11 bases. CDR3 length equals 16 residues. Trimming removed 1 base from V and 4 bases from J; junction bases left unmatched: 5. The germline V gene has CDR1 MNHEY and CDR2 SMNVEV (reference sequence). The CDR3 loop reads CASSLYRDRGSYGYTF. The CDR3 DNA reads TGTGCCAGCAGTTTATACCGGGACAGGGGGAGCTATGGCTACACCTTC.